Each of the 30 T cell receptor beta chains below was sequenced from the same sample in a study of T and B cells in COVID-19 patients. TRB rearrangements were amplified by multiplex PCR with BIOMED2 TRB-A/B primers. TCRdb called the multiplex PCR reads again in MiXCR, with one record for every CDR3 protein. The data contain 1,200 to 1,500 distinct CDR3 sequences, approximately 26% of them singletons. From blood, about 220-500 ng of genomic DNA served as TRB template. The specimen sequenced was blood. These receptors came from a human donor with active COVID-19.

This clonotype is judged large. The chain combines TRBV13 with TRBJ2-1, with TRBD2 as a possible D gene (5 bases). This CDR3 has 14 residues. The V end lost 1 base, the J end lost 9 bases, and 13 bases lay between the germline ends. Germline V gene sequence: CDR1 PRHDT, CDR2 FYEKMQ (reference sequence). The CDR3 is CASSLEGEGSEQFF. CDR3 nucleotide sequence: TGTGCCAGCAGCTTAGAGGGAGAGGGCAGTGAGCAGTTCTTC.

The chain employs TRBV20-1 and TRBJ1-2; 8 bases match TRBD1. Looked up from germline, CDR1 is DFQATT and CDR2 is SNEGSKA (reference sequence). The CDR3 has 14 amino acids. Trimming took 0 bases from V and 8 from J; bases not matched to a gene: 8. The chain's CDR3 is CSARDKDREPGYTF. CDR3 coding DNA: TGCAGTGCTAGAGATAAGGACAGGGAGCCCGGCTACACCTTC.

By share, this clonotype ranks as medium-sized. This chain connects TRBV6-5 to TRBJ1-2; D call uncertain. Germline V gene sequence: CDR1 MNHEY, CDR2 SVGAGI. With 4 bases removed from V and 7 bases from J, the gap between germline ends came to 10 bases. This CDR3 spans 12 amino acids. This CDR3 is CASSSPSRGYTF. Written as DNA, the CDR3 is TGTGCCAGCAGTTCTCCTTCGCGTGGCTACACCTTC.

V usage is TRBV24-1 and J usage is TRBJ2-5; 10 nucleotides line up with TRBD1. The CDR3 is made up of 16 amino acids. Trimming at V came to 4 bases and at J to 5 bases, leaving 9 bases not matched to a gene. CDR1 KGHDR and CDR2 SFDVKD come from the germline V gene. CDR3 loop: CATSDQRQGARETQYF. The DNA for the CDR3 is TGTGCCACCAGTGACCAGAGACAGGGGGCGCGGGAGACCCAGTACTTC.

This clonotype was counted a few times. This CDR3 is CASISGPSNEQYF. The CDR3 coding sequence is TGTGCCTCCATTTCCGGGCCCTCGAACGAGCAGTACTTC. The chain is built from TRBV7-9 and TRBJ2-7; no reliable D call. V was pared by 11 bases and J by 5 bases, with 19 bases between. Germline CDR1 is SEHNR and CDR2 is FQNEAQ (reference sequence). This CDR3 region has 13 residues.

This clonotype is medium-sized (0.01 to 0.1%) within its sample. The chain is built from TRBV12-3 or TRBV12-4 and TRBJ2-5; D could derive from TRBD1 or TRBD2 (5 bases each). The CDR3 length is 14 residues. V was trimmed by 3 bases and J by 1 base, leaving 9 bases between them. CDR3 protein: CASSFGTLQETQYF. CDR3 DNA sequence: TGTGCCAGCAGTTTTGGGACCCTCCAAGAGACCCAGTACTTC.

V usage is TRBV20-1 and J usage is TRBJ2-1; unclear D gene. Germline CDR1 and CDR2: DFQATT and SNEGSKA (reference sequence). The CDR3 is made up of 16 amino acids. V lost 0 bases to trimming and J lost 0 bases, with 12 bases between them. In nucleotides, the CDR3 is TGCAGTGCTAGAGATCTTGAAGGACCCTCCTACAATGAGCAGTTCTTC. Its protein product is CSARDLEGPSYNEQFF.

This clonotype has just one count. The junction does not match germline at one end; this may be a read error. The J gene is TRBJ2-1, the V gene TRBV29-1, with 7 bases lining up with TRBD2. The CDR3 runs 15 residues. Germline V CDR1 and CDR2: SQVTM, ANQGSEA. The CDR3: CGVDSGTGGGSEQFF. The CDR3 DNA reads as TGCGGCGTGGACTCCGGGACGGGAGGAGGCAGTGAGCAGTTCTTC.

This clonotype is deemed medium-sized (0.01 to 0.1%). The chain links TRBV30 to TRBJ1-2; D call uncertain. V lost 2 bases and J 8 bases, leaving 21 bases between the germline ends. The CDR3 extends over 15 amino acids. CDR1 is GTSNPN, CDR2 SVGIG, per germline (reference sequence). The CDR3 reads CAWSIRTSVVRGYTF. The CDR3 DNA is TGTGCCTGGAGTATCCGTACGTCCGTTGTCAGGGGCTACACCTTC.

By share, this clonotype ranks as medium-sized (0.01 to 0.1%). The CDR3 DNA follows: TGTGCCAGTAAGTTCCGCGGCACGGATAAGGGCTACACCTTC. Translating gives CASKFRGTDKGYTF. J is TRBJ1-2 and V is TRBV19; D gene uncertain. The CDR3 covers 14 residues. Trimming pared 7 bases from V and 8 bases from J, leaving 20 bases between. Germline assignment: CDR1 LNHDA and CDR2 SQIVND (reference sequence).

This clonotype is deemed medium-sized. This chain connects TRBV27 to TRBJ2-3; 14 nucleotides agree with TRBD2. The V gene end was trimmed by 5 bases and the J gene end by 6 bases; junction bases not matched to a gene: 4. This CDR3 region has 15 residues. Germline V gives CDR1 MNHEY, CDR2 SMNVEV (reference sequence). As DNA, the CDR3 is TGTGCCAGCAGTACCAGGACTAGCGGGGGGGATACGCAGTATTTT. This codes for CASSTRTSGGDTQYF.

Remarks on this clonotype: The germline gene is not matched at one end of the junction; a read error may be the cause. The chain carries TRBV28 and TRBJ2-7, with 10 nucleotides matching TRBD2. This CDR3 contains 15 residues. CDR1 and CDR2 (germline): MDHEN, SYDVKM. CDR3 residues: CASTTWTSGSSEQYF. CDR3 coding DNA: TGTGCCAGCACCACTTGGACTAGCGGCTCCTCCGAGCAGTACTTC.

In its sample, this clonotype is large. The V call is TRBV13, the J call TRBJ2-7, with 7 bases aligning to TRBD1. The CDR3 runs 15 residues. Losses at the gene ends were 1 base for V and 4 bases for J; bases not matched to a gene: 7. The V gene's germline CDR1 is PRHDT and CDR2 FYEKMQ (reference sequence). The CDR3 coding sequence is TGTGCCAGCAGCTTAGAAGGGTCGGACAGGTACGAGCAGTACTTC. Protein: CASSLEGSDRYEQYF. The full variable domain, completed using reference TRBV13 and TRBJ2-7, is AAGVIQSPRHLIKEKRETATLKCYPIPRHDTVYWYQQGPGQDPQFLISFYEKMQSDKGSIPDRFSAQQFSDYHSELNMSSLELGDSALYFCASSLEGSDRYEQYFGPGTRLTVT.

This clonotype is labeled as medium-sized. The V and J genes are TRBV6-1 and TRBJ2-2; the D gene is possibly TRBD1 (7 bases). This CDR3 is built from 14 residues. Germline CDR1 reads MNHNS; CDR2 reads SASEGT. V was pared by 4 bases and J by 4 bases, with 10 bases between. The CDR3 reads CASSAQGGTGELFF. As DNA, the CDR3 is TGTGCCAGCAGTGCGCAGGGGGGCACCGGGGAGCTGTTTTTT.

This clonotype was seen a few times. The chain combines TRBV20-1 with TRBJ2-1; D perhaps matches TRBD2 (6 bases). Germline CDR1 and CDR2: DFQATT and SNEGSKA (reference sequence). Trimming took 6 bases from V and 5 from J, leaving 23 bases between them. The CDR3 runs 16 residues. The CDR3 region has the DNA TGCAGTGCCCTATGGGATCTTGGGGGGTGGAACAATGAGCAGTTCTTC. Its translation: CSALWDLGGWNNEQFF.

This clonotype rates as medium-sized. The chain has TRBV6-5 and TRBJ2-1, with D perhaps matching TRBD2 (6 bases). The germline V and J ends were trimmed by 2 bases and 0 bases, with 11 bases remaining between them. The germline gives CDR1 MNHEY, CDR2 SVGAGI. The CDR3 has 16 residues. The CDR3 loop is CASSYTDGSSYNEQFF. In DNA, the CDR3 is TGTGCCAGCAGTTACACAGACGGGAGCTCCTACAATGAGCAGTTCTTC.

In its sample, this clonotype is medium-sized. The V and J genes are TRBV20-1 and TRBJ2-2; D is perhaps TRBD2 (5 bases). V dropped 3 bases and J dropped 3 bases, with 14 bases sitting between them. CDR1 is DFQATT and CDR2 is SNEGSKA in the germline V gene (reference sequence). The CDR3 contains 15 residues. For the CDR3, the DNA is TGCAGTGCTAGGTCTAAGGACTGGGACACCGGGGAGCTGTTTTTT. Translating it yields CSARSKDWDTGELFF.

The rearrangement joins TRBV6-5 to TRBJ2-3; 8 bases are shared with TRBD1. Unmatched junction bases numbered 5, after V lost 7 bases and J lost 2 bases. Per the germline V gene, CDR1 is MNHEY and CDR2 is SVGAGI. The CDR3 is made up of 14 amino acids. CDR3 sequence: CASTNRGATDTQYF. Written as DNA, the CDR3 is TGTGCCAGCACGAACAGGGGGGCCACAGATACGCAGTATTTT.

V is TRBV20-1 and J is TRBJ1-2, with D possibly matching TRBD1 (5 bases). V was trimmed by 3 bases and J by 9 bases, leaving 17 bases between them. Per germline, CDR1 DFQATT and CDR2 SNEGSKA (reference sequence). The CDR3 is 13 amino acids. The CDR3 sequence: CSASSGKERSYTF. CDR3 nucleotides: TGCAGTGCTAGTTCAGGGAAGGAGAGGAGCTACACCTTC.

This chain joins TRBV14 and TRBJ1-1; no reliable D call. CDR1 and CDR2 from the germline V gene are SGHDN and FVKESK. Trimming stripped 7 bases from V and 4 bases from J, with 10 bases between. The CDR3 length is 12 residues. The CDR3 DNA reads TGTGCCAGCACCGCGTCGGGCACTGAAGCTTTCTTT. It codes for CASTASGTEAFF.

CDR3 sequence (DNA): TGTGCCAGCAGTCTACTGAACCCCCTCCGGCAGGGAGGGCAGCCCCAGCATTTT. Translated, it gives CASSLLNPLRQGGQPQHF. The chain combines TRBV27 with TRBJ1-5; possible D gene TRBD1, 5 bases. Trimming shortened V by 5 bases and J by 7 bases, and 27 bases separated the two germline ends. CDR1 and CDR2 from the germline V gene are MNHEY and SMNVEV (reference sequence). The CDR3 spans 18 residues.

Relative to its sample, this clonotype is large. The chain links TRBV13 to TRBJ2-7; 7 bases fit TRBD1. CDR3 length: 15 residues. Looked up from germline, CDR1 is PRHDT and CDR2 is FYEKMQ (reference sequence). Unmatched junction bases numbered 5, after V lost 1 base and J lost 2 bases. The CDR3: CASSLEGAEPYEQYF. The DNA of the CDR3 is TGTGCCAGCAGCTTAGAGGGGGCAGAACCCTACGAGCAGTACTTC.

This clonotype was counted only a few times. The gene calls are TRBV7-9 and TRBJ2-7; a possible D gene is TRBD2 (5 bases). Germline V gene lookup returns CDR1 SEHNR and CDR2 FQNEAQ (reference sequence). V was trimmed by 5 bases and J by 4 bases, leaving 18 bases between them. CDR3 length equals 15 residues. Written as DNA, the CDR3 is TGTGCCAGCAGCGACATTAAAACGGGAACTTACGAGCAGTACTTC. Encoded protein: CASSDIKTGTYEQYF.

By proportion, this clonotype is medium-sized. The chain has TRBV6-5 and TRBJ2-7, with no clear D. There are 12 residues in the CDR3. The ends were cut back, 6 bases at V and 1 base at J, with 7 bases in the middle. CDR1 MNHEY and CDR2 SVGAGI come from the germline V gene. CDR3 sequence: CASRGYSYEQYF. CDR3 nucleotide sequence: TGTGCCAGCAGGGGGTATTCCTACGAGCAGTACTTC.

The J gene is TRBJ1-5, the V gene TRBV20-1; 8 bases are a match to TRBD1. The CDR3 spans 15 residues. V lost 3 bases and J lost 7; bases outside the gene matches: 11. Germline V gene sequence: CDR1 DFQATT, CDR2 SNEGSKA (reference sequence). CDR3 residues: CSARMDRVVGQPQHF. As DNA, the CDR3 is TGCAGTGCTAGGATGGACAGGGTAGTAGGGCAGCCCCAGCATTTT.

The V gene is TRBV6-1, the J gene TRBJ2-5, with TRBD2 matching 13 bases. The CDR3 contains 15 residues. The ends lost 6 bases at V and 5 bases at J; junction bases unmatched: 6. Per germline, CDR1 MNHNS and CDR2 SASEGT. CDR3 nucleotides: TGTGCCAGCAGCCCCGGGACTAGCGGGGCTGAGACCCAGTACTTC. Translated: CASSPGTSGAETQYF.

The chain uses TRBV9 and TRBJ2-2; 11 bases align to TRBD1. The CDR3 loop spans 19 amino acids. Germline values: CDR1 SGDLS, CDR2 YYNGEE. The trim removed 3 bases at V and 4 bases at J, leaving 14 bases unmatched. The CDR3 loop is CASSAGQGAQWTSTGELFF. The CDR3, as DNA: TGTGCCAGCAGCGCCGGACAGGGGGCGCAGTGGACGAGCACCGGGGAGCTGTTTTTT.

Judged by abundance, this clonotype is medium-sized. V and J are TRBV12-3 or TRBV12-4 and TRBJ2-7; 9 bases map to TRBD1. The CDR3 sequence is 15 residues long. Germline trimming cut 6 bases from V and 7 bases from J; bases unmatched to any gene: 13. CDR3 DNA sequence: TGTGCCAGCAGCCTAGGGGGCACAGGGGGCAAGGAGCAGTACTTC. Its protein is CASSLGGTGGKEQYF.

This clonotype has only a few counts. The CDR3 spells CASSVEGTPDDTIYF. For the CDR3, the DNA is TGTGCCAGCAGCGTAGAGGGTACCCCAGATGACACCATATATTTT. This chain joins TRBV9 and TRBJ1-3; D unresolved. CDR3 length: 15 residues. Trimming shortened V by 0 bases and J by 8 bases, and 15 bases separated the two germline ends. CDR1 and CDR2 (germline): SGDLS, YYNGEE.

The chain is built from TRBV13 and TRBJ2-1; D remains ambiguous. In germline, CDR1 is PRHDT, CDR2 FYEKMQ (reference sequence). This CDR3 has 14 amino acids. V lost 9 bases and J 0 bases, leaving 12 bases between the germline ends. CDR3 sequence reads: CARSDSTSYNEQFF. The CDR3 coding sequence is TGTGCCAGAAGCGACTCGACCTCCTACAATGAGCAGTTCTTC.